The following is a T cell receptor (beta chain) sequence with its context. The target antigen is unknown. Sequencing used immunoSEQ multiplex PCR; TCRdb keeps in-frame clones, though not all of them. The sample carries approximately 300,000 clones, over 80% recorded once. Germline V lookup: CDR1 SGHTA, CDR2 FQGTGA. V lost 7 bases and J lost 5, with 16 bases in between. CDR3 length: 14 residues. This specimen belongs to a study of Ad26.COV2.S vaccination and SARS-CoV-2 variants. Broader study findings: While placebo recipients had lower spike-specific TCR breadth, vaccine recipients had more.

Treatment given: 19 received Ad26.COV2.S at low or high dose, single or two shots; roughly five received placebo; per-sample allocation not given. Sampling was performed 63 days after the first vaccine or placebo injection. The V call is TRBV7-3, the J call TRBJ2-3; either TRBD1 or TRBD2 may supply D (5 bases each). This TCR was sampled from a person between 18 and 60 years old who received the Ad26.COV2.S COVID-19 vaccine or a placebo. Sequenced here: peripheral blood, sampled in a trial of Ad26.COV2.S vaccine versus placebo. CDR3 sequence (DNA): TGTGCCAGCAACCCGGGACCCGGACTAGATACGCAGTATTTT. This gives the protein CASNPGPGLDTQYF.